Listed below are T cell receptor beta chains from one sample, sequenced in a study of post-analysis software for immune sequencing data. TCRdb ran MiXCR on the PCR reads and lists one entry per CDR3 protein. The data hold about 260,000 distinct CDR3 sequences, with around 34% observed a single time. The sample comprised blood. These receptors all stem from a girl under 18 with multiple sclerosis. The CDR3 runs from the conserved cysteine through the conserved F or W. D genes are given only for firm matches. Expanded clones get a size class; other rows say once, few or many, or leave the size out.

>TRBV5-1|TRBJ2-7|.|TRBD1
TGCGCCAGCAGCTTGGGGCAGGGGGAAACCTACGAGCAGTACTTC
CASSLGQGETYEQYF
>TRBV7-2|TRBJ2-7|.|TRBD1
TGTGCCGGCAGCCATCGACAGGGGTACAATGAGCAGTACTTC
CAGSHRQGYNEQYF
>TRBV20-1|TRBJ2-2|.|.
TGCAGTGCTAGGGATATTCCGGGGGAGCTGTTTTTT
CSARDIPGELFF
>TRBV12-3/TRBV12-4|TRBJ2-5|.|.
TGTGCCAGCAGTTTTACCAGGAGTGGAGAGACCCAGTACTTC
CASSFTRSGETQYF
>TRBV7-3|TRBJ1-1|.|TRBD1
TGTGCCAGCAGCTTAAATTCTGAGGGGGCGACTGAAGCTTTCTTT
CASSLNSEGATEAFF
>TRBV5-1|TRBJ2-5|many|TRBD2
TGCGCCAGCAGCCAAAACCCCCTAGCGGGAGTATGGGAGACCCAGTACTTC
CASSQNPLAGVWETQYF
>TRBV20-1|TRBJ2-3|.|TRBD2
TGCAGTGCTAGAACGGGACTAGCGGGGGGCTCAGATACGCAGTATTTT
CSARTGLAGGSDTQYF
>TRBV7-2|TRBJ2-5|.|TRBD2
TGTGCCAGCAGCCCGGGGGGTACGACCCAGTACTTC
CASSPGGTTQYF
>TRBV6-4|TRBJ2-3|.|.
TGTGCCAGCAGCTCGAGAACCGGGCCCAGGCCGGGCCCAGATACGCAGTATTTT
CASSSRTGPRPGPDTQYF
>TRBV14|TRBJ1-1|few|.
TGTGCCAGCAGCCAAGAATTGACGGTGAACACTGAAGCTTTCTTT
CASSQELTVNTEAFF
>TRBV7-2|TRBJ1-4|few|.
TGTGCCAGCAGACAATCTTATGGGGTAGAAAAACTGTTTTTT
CASRQSYGVEKLFF
>TRBV2|TRBJ2-3|.|.
TGTGCCAGCGGCGACTGGAGAGGAACTAGCACAGATACGCAGTATTTT
CASGDWRGTSTDTQYF
>TRBV24-1|TRBJ1-1|many|.
TGTGCCACCAGTGGAACAGGGATGAACACTGAAGCTTTCTTT
CATSGTGMNTEAFF
>TRBV15|TRBJ1-1|.|.
TGTGCCACCAGCAGAGGTACAGGGTCTGAAGCTTTCTTT
CATSRGTGSEAFF
>TRBV20-1|TRBJ2-3|.|.
TGCAGTGCTAGATCAGCTATGGGGGAAAATACGCAGTATTTT
CSARSAMGENTQYF
>TRBV20-1|TRBJ2-7|.|TRBD1
TGCAGTGCTAGCGTAACGACAGGGTACGAGCAGTACTTC
CSASVTTGYEQYF
>TRBV20-1|TRBJ2-7|.|TRBD1
TGCAGTGCTTACTACGGACAGGGGGAATTTGACGAGCAGTACTTC
CSAYYGQGEFDEQYF
>TRBV7-8|TRBJ2-3|.|.
TGTGCCAGCAGCTTTGGGTGGGGAGGGGGGCAAGATACGCAGTATTTT
CASSFGWGGGQDTQYF
>TRBV19|TRBJ1-1|few|.
TGTGCCAGCCACCAGGGAAGGGGAAGAAACACTGAAGCTTTCTTT
CASHQGRGRNTEAFF
>TRBV6-1|TRBJ1-1|.|TRBD1
TGTGCCTGCAACAGGGGGGAAAACACTGAAGCTTTCTTT
CACNRGENTEAFF
>TRBV20-1|TRBJ1-1|.|.
TGCAGCACCGCCCGGTTATGGGCTTTCTTT
CSTARLWAFF
>TRBV7-7|TRBJ2-2|.|TRBD1
TGTGCCAGCAGCTCGGGGACAGGGTCGAACACCGGGGAGCTGTTTTTT
CASSSGTGSNTGELFF
>TRBV6-1|TRBJ2-7|many|.
TGTGCCAGCACGCACAGTTTCTCCTACGAGCAGTACTTC
CASTHSFSYEQYF
>TRBV6-2/TRBV6-3|TRBJ2-1|.|.
TGCGTCAGCAGTTACTTAGGGCCTAGCGCCTCGAATGAGCAGTTCTTC
CVSSYLGPSASNEQFF
>TRBV20-1|TRBJ2-3|once|.
TGCAGTGCTAGATATCGACTAGTGAGTGATACGCAGTATTTT
CSARYRLVSDTQYF
>TRBV6-6|TRBJ2-7|.|.
TGTGCCAGCACTAAGGGACTCCGGGGCGAGGAGCAGTACTTC
CASTKGLRGEEQYF
>TRBV7-3|TRBJ1-2|many|TRBD1
TGTGCCAGCAGCTTAAAAGCAAAGGGACAGGGTTTGTGTGGCTACACCTTC
CASSLKAKGQGLCGYTF
>TRBV25-1|TRBJ2-5|many|.
TGTGCCAGCAGTGAGGCTCGGACAGTGGGAGAGACCCAGTACTTC
CASSEARTVGETQYF
>TRBV10-3|TRBJ1-2|.|.
TGTGCCATCAGTGATGTCACCTCCGGGGGCTACACCTTC
CAISDVTSGGYTF
>TRBV10-3|TRBJ1-5|many|.
TGTGCCATCAGTGAGAGACAGGGCAATCAGCCCCAGCATTTT
CAISERQGNQPQHF
>TRBV3-1|TRBJ1-1|.|.
TGTGCCAGCAGCCTCCAGGGGACGAACACTGAAGCTTTCTTT
CASSLQGTNTEAFF
>TRBV12-3/TRBV12-4|TRBJ2-6|few|.
TGTGCCAGCAGTTTCCCCGGGACACCGGTAACCAACGTCCTGACTTTC
CASSFPGTPVTNVLTF
>TRBV20-1|TRBJ1-2|many|.
TGCAGTGCTATGCCCGGGCAGGACTATGGCTACACCTTC
CSAMPGQDYGYTF
>TRBV20-1|TRBJ2-1|.|.
TGCAGTGCCAGAGGCGCCTACAATGAGCAGTTCTTC
CSARGAYNEQFF
>TRBV9|TRBJ2-6|few|.
TGTGCCAGCAGGGGATCATCTGGGGCCAACGTCCGGACTTTC
CASRGSSGANVRTF
>TRBV29-1|TRBJ1-4|many|TRBD1
TGCAGCGTTCCGGGACAGGGGAATGAAAAACTGTTTTTT
CSVPGQGNEKLFF
>TRBV18|TRBJ1-1|.|TRBD1
TGTGCCAGCTCACGGGGGACAGGGGGCTCATACACTGAAGCTTTCTTT
CASSRGTGGSYTEAFF
>TRBV28|TRBJ1-5|many|.
TGTGCCAGCAGTTTAGGGCCCGGGCAGCCCCAGCATTTT
CASSLGPGQPQHF
>TRBV20-1|TRBJ2-7|.|.
TGCAGTGTAAATGTGTGGGGGGCCAGCTCCTACAATGAGCAGTACTTC
CSVNVWGASSYNEQYF